This T cell receptor beta chain emerged from a study of shared clonotypes between healthy human individuals. Broader study findings: The study found lower generation probabilities in non-shared clonotypes than in those shared by all four donors. A limitation of the genetic and exposure-history diversity represented arose from few donors.

The CDR3 consists of 16 residues. V was shortened by 3 bases and J by 7 bases, with 19 bases between the two germline ends. Germline V gene data show CDR1 as MNHEY and CDR2 as SMNVEV (reference sequence). Assay: immunoSEQ multiplex PCR; the TCRdb copy retains only in-frame clones and omits some. The table lists over a million clones, around 95% of them singletons. Healthy HIV-negative adults with no recent acute infections or vaccinations were recruited as donors. Notes on this clone: The antigen is unknown.

The specimen was naive CD4+ T cells sorted from blood. The subset: CD45RA+ positively selected. The chain joins TRBV27 to TRBJ1-5, with D tentatively TRBD1 (6 bases). The sequence derives from a young man in good health. The CDR3 coding sequence is TGTGCCAGCAGTTTTTTTGGCACAGGGCCCCGACAGCCCCAGCATTTT. Its protein product is CASSFFGTGPRQPQHF.